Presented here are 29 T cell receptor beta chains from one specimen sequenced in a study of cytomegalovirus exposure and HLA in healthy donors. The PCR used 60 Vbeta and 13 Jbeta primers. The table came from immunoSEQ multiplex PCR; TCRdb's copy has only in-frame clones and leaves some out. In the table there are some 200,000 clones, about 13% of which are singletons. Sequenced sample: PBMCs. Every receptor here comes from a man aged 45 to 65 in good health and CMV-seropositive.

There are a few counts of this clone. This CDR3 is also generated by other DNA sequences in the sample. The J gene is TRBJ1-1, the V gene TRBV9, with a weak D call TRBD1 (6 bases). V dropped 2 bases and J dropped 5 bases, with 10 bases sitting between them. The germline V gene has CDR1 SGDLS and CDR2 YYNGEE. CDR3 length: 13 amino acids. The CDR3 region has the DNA TGTGCCAGCAGCGTGAAGGGGGGGACTGAAGCTTTCTTT. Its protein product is CASSVKGGTEAFF.

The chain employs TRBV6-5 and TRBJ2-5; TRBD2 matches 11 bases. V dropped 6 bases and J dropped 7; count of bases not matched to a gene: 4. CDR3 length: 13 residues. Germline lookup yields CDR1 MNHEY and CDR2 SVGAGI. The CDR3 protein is CASRELAGVTQYF. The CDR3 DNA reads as TGTGCCAGCAGGGAACTAGCGGGGGTGACCCAGTACTTC.

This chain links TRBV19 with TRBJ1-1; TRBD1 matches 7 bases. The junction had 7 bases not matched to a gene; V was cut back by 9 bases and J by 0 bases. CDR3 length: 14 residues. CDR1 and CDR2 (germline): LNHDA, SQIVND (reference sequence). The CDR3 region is CASGRQGLNTEAFF. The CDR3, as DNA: TGTGCCAGCGGTCGACAGGGCCTGAACACTGAAGCTTTCTTT. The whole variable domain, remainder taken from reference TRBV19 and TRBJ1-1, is DGGITQSPKYLFRKEGQNVTLSCEQNLNHDAMYWYRQDPGQGLRLIYYSQIVNDFQKGDIAEGYSVSREKKESFPLTVTSAQKNPTAFYLCASGRQGLNTEAFFGQGTRLTVV.

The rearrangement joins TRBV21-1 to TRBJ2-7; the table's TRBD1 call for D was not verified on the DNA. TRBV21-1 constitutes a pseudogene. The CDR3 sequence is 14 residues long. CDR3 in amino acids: CASPGQEITYEQYV. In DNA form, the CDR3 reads TGTGCCAGCCCGGGACAGGAAATCACCTACGAGCAGTACGTC.

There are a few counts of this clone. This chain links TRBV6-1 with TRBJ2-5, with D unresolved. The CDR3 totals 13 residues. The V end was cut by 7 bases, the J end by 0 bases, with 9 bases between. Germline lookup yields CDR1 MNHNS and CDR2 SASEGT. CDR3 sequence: CASIIPYQETQYF. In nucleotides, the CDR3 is TGTGCCAGCATAATCCCGTACCAAGAGACCCAGTACTTC.

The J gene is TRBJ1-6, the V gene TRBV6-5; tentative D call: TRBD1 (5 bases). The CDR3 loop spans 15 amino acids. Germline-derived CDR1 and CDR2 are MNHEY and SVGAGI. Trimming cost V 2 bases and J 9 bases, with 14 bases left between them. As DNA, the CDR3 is TGTGCCAGCAGTTACGATGACCAAGGGGCTTCACCCCTCCACTTT. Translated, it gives CASSYDDQGASPLHF.

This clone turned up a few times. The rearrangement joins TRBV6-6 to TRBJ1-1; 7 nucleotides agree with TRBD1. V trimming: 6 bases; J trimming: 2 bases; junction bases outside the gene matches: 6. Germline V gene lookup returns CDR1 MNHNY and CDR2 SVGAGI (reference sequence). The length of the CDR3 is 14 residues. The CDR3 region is CASRLQGINTEAFF. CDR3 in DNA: TGTGCCAGCAGACTACAGGGGATAAACACTGAAGCTTTCTTT.

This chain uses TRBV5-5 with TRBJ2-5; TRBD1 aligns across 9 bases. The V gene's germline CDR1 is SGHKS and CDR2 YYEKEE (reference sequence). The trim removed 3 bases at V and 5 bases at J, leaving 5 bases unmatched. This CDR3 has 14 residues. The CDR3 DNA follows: TGTGCCAGCAGCTCGCCGACAGGGGGTGAGACCCAGTACTTC. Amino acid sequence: CASSSPTGGETQYF.

CDR3 region: CASSDRTGGNSNQPQHF. CDR3 nucleotide sequence: TGTGCCAGCAGTGACCGGACGGGAGGGAATAGCAATCAGCCCCAGCATTTT. V usage is TRBV6-4 and J usage is TRBJ1-5, with D unclear. The germline CDR1 and CDR2 sequences are MRHNA and SNTAGT. V was clipped by 2 bases and J by 0 bases, with 14 bases between them. The CDR3 length is 17 residues.

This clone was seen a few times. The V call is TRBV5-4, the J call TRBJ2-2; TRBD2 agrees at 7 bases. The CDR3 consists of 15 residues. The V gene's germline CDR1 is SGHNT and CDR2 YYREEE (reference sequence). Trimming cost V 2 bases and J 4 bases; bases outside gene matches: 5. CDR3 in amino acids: CASSFSGTFTGELFF. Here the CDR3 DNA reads TGTGCCAGCAGCTTCAGCGGGACCTTCACCGGGGAGCTGTTTTTT.

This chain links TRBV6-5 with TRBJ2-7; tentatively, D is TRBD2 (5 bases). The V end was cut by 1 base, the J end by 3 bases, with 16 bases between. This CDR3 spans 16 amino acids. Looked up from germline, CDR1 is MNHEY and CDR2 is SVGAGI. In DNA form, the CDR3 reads TGTGCCAGCAGTTACTACCGGGGAGCGGTAATCTACGAGCAGTACTTC. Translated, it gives CASSYYRGAVIYEQYF.

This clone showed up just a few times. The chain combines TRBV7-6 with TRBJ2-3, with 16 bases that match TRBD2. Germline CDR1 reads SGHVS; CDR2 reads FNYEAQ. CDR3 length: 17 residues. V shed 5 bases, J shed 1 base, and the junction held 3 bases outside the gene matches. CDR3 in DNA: TGTGCCAGCAGCCGCGGGACTAGCGGGGGGGGCACAGATACGCAGTATTTT. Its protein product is CASSRGTSGGGTDTQYF. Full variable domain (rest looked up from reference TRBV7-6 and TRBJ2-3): GAGVSQSPRYKVTKRGQDVALRCDPISGHVSLYWYRQALGQGPEFLTYFNYEAQQDKSGLPNDRFSAERPEGSISTLTIQRTEQRDSAMYRCASSRGTSGGGTDTQYFGPGTRLTVL.

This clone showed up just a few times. DNA for the CDR3: TGTGCCAGTACCGTGACAGGGGTAGGTAATTCACCCCTCCACTTT. It translates to CASTVTGVGNSPLHF. The chain couples TRBV19 to TRBJ1-6; 8 bases fit TRBD1. The CDR3 loop spans 15 amino acids. V was pared by 7 bases and J by 6 bases, with 8 bases of the junction left unmatched. Germline V gene sequence: CDR1 LNHDA, CDR2 SQIVND (reference sequence). The complete variable domain, with remaining parts taken from reference TRBV19 and TRBJ1-6, reads DGGITQSPKYLFRKEGQNVTLSCEQNLNHDAMYWYRQDPGQGLRLIYYSQIVNDFQKGDIAEGYSVSREKKESFPLTVTSAQKNPTAFYLCASTVTGVGNSPLHFGNGTRLTVT.

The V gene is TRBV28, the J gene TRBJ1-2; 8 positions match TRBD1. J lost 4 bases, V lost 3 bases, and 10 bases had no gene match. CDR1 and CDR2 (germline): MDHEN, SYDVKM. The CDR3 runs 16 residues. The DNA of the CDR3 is TGTGCCAGCAGTTTGTTTTCCGGGACAGGCTTCTATGGCTACACCTTC. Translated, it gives CASSLFSGTGFYGYTF.

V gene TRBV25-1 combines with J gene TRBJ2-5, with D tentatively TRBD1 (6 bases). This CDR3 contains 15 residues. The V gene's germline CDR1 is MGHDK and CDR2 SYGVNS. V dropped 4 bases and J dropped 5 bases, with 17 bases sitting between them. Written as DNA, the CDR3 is TGTGCCAGCAGTGGTCTCAGGGGATCGGGTGAGACCCAGTACTTC. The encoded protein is CASSGLRGSGETQYF.

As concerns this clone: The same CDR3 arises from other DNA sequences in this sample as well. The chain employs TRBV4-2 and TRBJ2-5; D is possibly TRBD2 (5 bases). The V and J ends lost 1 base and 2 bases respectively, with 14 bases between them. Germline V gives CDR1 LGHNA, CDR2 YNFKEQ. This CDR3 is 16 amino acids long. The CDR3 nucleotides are TGTGCCAGCAGCCAAGTTGGGATGAGAGGGCAAGAGACCCAGTACTTC. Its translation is CASSQVGMRGQETQYF.

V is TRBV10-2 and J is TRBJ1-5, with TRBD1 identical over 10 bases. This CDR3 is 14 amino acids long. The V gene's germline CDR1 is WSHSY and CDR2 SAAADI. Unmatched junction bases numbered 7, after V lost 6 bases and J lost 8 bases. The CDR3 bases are TGCGCCAGCAGCCCGACAGGGGGCACGGAGCCCCAGCATTTT. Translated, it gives CASSPTGGTEPQHF.

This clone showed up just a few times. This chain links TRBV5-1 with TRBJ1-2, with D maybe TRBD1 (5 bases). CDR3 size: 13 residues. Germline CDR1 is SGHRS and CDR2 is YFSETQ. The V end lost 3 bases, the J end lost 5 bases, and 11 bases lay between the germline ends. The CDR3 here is CASSSQDRYGYTF. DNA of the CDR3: TGCGCCAGCAGCTCACAGGACCGGTATGGCTACACCTTC. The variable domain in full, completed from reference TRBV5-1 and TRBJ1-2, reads KAGVTQTPRYLIKTRGQQVTLSCSPISGHRSVSWYQQTPGQGLQFLFEYFSETQRNKGNFPGRFSGRQFSNSRSEMNVSTLELGDSALYLCASSSQDRYGYTFGSGTRLTVV.

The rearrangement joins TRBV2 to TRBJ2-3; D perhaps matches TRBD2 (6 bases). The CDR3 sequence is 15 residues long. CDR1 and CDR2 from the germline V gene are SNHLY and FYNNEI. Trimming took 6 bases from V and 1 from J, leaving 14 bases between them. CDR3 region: CASSGGIYRTDTQYF. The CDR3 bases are TGTGCCAGCAGCGGCGGGATCTACCGCACAGATACGCAGTATTTT.

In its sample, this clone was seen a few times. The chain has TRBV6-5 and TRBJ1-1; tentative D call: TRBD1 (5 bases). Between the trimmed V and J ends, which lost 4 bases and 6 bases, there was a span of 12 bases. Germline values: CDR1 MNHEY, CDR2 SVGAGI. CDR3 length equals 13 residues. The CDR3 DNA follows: TGTGCCAGCAGTTCCCGGGGACTTGCTGAAGCTTTCTTT. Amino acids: CASSSRGLAEAFF.

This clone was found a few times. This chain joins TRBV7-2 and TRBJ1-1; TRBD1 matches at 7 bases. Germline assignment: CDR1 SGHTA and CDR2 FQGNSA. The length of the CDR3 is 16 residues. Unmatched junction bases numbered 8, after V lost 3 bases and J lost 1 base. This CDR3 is CASSFPAQGTNTEAFF. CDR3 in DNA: TGTGCCAGCAGCTTCCCAGCACAGGGGACGAACACTGAAGCTTTCTTT.

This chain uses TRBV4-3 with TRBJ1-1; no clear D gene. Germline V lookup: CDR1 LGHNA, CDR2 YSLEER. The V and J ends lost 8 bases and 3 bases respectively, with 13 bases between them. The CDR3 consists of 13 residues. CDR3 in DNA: TGCGCCAGCCATTCAATCGGGGACACTGAAGCTTTCTTT. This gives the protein CASHSIGDTEAFF.

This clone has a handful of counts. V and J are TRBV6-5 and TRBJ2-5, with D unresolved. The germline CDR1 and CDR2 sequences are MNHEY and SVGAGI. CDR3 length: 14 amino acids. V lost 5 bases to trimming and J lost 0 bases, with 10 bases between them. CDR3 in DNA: TGTGCCAGCAGTGTTTGGGCAGACCAAGAGACCCAGTACTTC. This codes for CASSVWADQETQYF.

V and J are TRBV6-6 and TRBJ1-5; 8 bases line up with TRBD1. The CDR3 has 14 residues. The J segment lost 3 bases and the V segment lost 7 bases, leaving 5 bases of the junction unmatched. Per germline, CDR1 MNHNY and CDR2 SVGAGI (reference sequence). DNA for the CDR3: TGTGCCAGCAACGGACAGGGTCACAATCAGCCCCAGCATTTT. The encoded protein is CASNGQGHNQPQHF.

The CDR3 region has the DNA TGTGCCAGCAGTCAGGATCCGGGACTTTACAATGAGCAGTTCTTC. Protein sequence: CASSQDPGLYNEQFF. This chain links TRBV6-5 with TRBJ2-1; possibly TRBD2 for D (6 bases). The CDR3 runs to 15 residues. CDR1 and CDR2 from the germline V gene are MNHEY and SVGAGI. The V and J ends lost 5 bases and 4 bases respectively, with 15 bases between them.

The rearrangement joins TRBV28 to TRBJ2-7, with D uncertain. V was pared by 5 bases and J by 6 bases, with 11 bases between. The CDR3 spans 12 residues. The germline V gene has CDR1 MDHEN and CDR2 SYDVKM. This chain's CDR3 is CASSTVWGEQYV. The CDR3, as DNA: TGTGCCAGCAGTACAGTCTGGGGCGAGCAGTACGTC.

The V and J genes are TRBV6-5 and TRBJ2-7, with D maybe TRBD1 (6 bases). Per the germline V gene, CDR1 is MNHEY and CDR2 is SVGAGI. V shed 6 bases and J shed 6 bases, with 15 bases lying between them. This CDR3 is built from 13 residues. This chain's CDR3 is CASRTGQSGEQYV. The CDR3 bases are TGTGCCAGCAGGACCGGACAGTCGGGCGAGCAGTACGTC.

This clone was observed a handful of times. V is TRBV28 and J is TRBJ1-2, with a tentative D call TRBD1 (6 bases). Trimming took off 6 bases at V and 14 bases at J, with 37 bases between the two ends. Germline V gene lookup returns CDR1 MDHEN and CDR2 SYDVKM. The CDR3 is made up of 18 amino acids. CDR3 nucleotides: TGTGCCAGCAGGCGGCTCTCCCCAGGGGTGGGGGGGAATTTAGCGGAAACCTTC. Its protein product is CASRRLSPGVGGNLAETF.

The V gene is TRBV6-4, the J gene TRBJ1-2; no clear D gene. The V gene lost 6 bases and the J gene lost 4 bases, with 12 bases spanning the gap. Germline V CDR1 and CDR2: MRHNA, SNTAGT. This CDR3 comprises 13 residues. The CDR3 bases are TGTGCCAGCAGCGGCCCCGGCGGCTATGGCTACACCTTC. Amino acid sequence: CASSGPGGYGYTF.